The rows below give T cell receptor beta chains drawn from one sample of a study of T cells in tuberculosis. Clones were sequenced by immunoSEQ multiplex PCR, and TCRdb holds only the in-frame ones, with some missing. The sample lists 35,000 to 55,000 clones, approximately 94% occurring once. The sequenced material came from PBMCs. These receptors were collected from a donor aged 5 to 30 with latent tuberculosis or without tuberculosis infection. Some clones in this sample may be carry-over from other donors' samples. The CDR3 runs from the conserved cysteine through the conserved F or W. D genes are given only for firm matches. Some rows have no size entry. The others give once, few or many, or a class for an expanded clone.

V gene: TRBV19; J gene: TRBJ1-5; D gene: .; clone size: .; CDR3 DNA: TGTGCCAGTAGCTTGTTCGGGACACCCGGCAATCAGCCCCAGCATTTT; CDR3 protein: CASSLFGTPGNQPQHF
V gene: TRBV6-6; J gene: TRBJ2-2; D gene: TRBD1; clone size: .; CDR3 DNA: TGTGCCAGCAGATCGGGACAGGGAGAGAACACCGGGGAGCTGTTTTTT; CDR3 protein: CASRSGQGENTGELFF
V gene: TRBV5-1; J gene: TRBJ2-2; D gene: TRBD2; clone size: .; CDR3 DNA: TGCGCCAGCAGCCGAGGGGCGGGAGGGGACACCGGGGAGCTGTTTTTT; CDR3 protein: CASSRGAGGDTGELFF
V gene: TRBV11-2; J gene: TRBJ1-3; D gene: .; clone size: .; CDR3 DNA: TGTGCCAGCAGCTATCGCGGATCAGGGGACCCTGGAAACACCATATATTTT; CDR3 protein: CASSYRGSGDPGNTIYF
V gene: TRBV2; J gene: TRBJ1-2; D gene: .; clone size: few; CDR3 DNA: TGTGCCAGCGGGGAGGACATCGCCTACACCTTC; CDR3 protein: CASGEDIAYTF
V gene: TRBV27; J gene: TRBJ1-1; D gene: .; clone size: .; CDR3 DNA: TGTGCCAGCAGTTTTCGCGGGGGGTGGAGCGCTGAAGCTTTCTTT; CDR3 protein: CASSFRGGWSAEAFF
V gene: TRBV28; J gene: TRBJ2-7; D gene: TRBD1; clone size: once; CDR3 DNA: TGTGCCAGCCGGGACAGGGGGCGGTACGAGCAGTACTTC; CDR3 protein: CASRDRGRYEQYF
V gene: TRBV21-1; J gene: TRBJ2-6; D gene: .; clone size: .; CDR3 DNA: TGTGCCAGCAGCTTCCGGGACAGATACTCTGGGGCCAACGTCCTGACTTTC; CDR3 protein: CASSFRDRYSGANVLTF
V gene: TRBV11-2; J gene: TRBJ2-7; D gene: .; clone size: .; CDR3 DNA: TGTGCCAGCAGCTTATGGACACAAACCTACGAGCAGTACTTC; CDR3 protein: CASSLWTQTYEQYF
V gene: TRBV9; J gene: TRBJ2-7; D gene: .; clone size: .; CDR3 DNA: TGTGCCAGCAGCGTAGATTCCGGCTCCTACGAGCAGTACTTC; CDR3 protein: CASSVDSGSYEQYF
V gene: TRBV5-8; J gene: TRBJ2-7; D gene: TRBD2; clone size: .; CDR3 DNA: TGTGCCAGCAGCCCAGGACTAGTCTACGAGCAGTACTTC; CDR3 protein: CASSPGLVYEQYF
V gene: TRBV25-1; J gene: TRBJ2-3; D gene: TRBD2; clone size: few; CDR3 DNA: TGTGCCAGCAGTAAAGCAAGCGGGACCCCTCCCAGAGATACGCAGTATTTT; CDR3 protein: CASSKASGTPPRDTQYF
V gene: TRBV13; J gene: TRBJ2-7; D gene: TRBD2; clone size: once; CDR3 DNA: TGTGCCAGCAGCCCCAGGACTAGCGGGACCGAGGGGCAGTACTTC; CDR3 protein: CASSPRTSGTEGQYF
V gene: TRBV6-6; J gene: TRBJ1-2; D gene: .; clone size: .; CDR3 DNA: TGTGCAATCTCCGGCTACACCTTC; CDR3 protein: CAISGYTF
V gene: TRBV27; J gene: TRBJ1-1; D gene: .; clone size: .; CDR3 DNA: TGTGCCAGCATCCCGACACCTCCCGCCTACACTGAAGCTTTCTTT; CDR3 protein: CASIPTPPAYTEAFF
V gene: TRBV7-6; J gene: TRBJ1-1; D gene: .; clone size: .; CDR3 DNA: TGTGCCAGCAGCTCTAGACCCTCCAACACTGAAGCTTTCTTT; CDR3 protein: CASSSRPSNTEAFF
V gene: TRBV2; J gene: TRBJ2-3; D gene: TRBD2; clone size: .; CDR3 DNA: TGTGCCAGCAGTACACTAGCGGGAGGGCCGGGCACAGATACGCAGTATTTT; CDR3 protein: CASSTLAGGPGTDTQYF
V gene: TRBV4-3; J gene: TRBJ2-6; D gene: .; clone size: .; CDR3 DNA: TGCGCCAGCAGCCAAGTAGAGGGCTCTGGGGCCAACGTCCTGACTTTC; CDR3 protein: CASSQVEGSGANVLTF